Given below is one T cell receptor beta chain in context. What it binds is not known. Trimming at V came to 5 bases and at J to 7 bases, leaving 5 bases not matched to a gene. CDR1 and CDR2 (germline): MDHEN, SYDVKM. This CDR3 has 14 amino acids. This entry is derived from a study of cytomegalovirus exposure and HLA in healthy donors. This table comes from immunoSEQ multiplex PCR, and its TCRdb copy is limited to in-frame clones, with some not included. The sample lists over 150,000 clones, roughly nine tenths occurring once. Points from the study as a whole: Published work reported that the classifier diagnosed cytomegalovirus status with high specificity and sensitivity. Overall, roughly 170 TCR beta chains were annotated as cytomegalovirus-associated. Researchers reported that a few CMV-associated chains were confirmed in vitro as CMV antigen-specific.

The receptor was isolated from a young woman in good health and CMV-seropositive. The chain uses TRBV28 and TRBJ1-5, with 10 positions matching TRBD1. What was sequenced was PBMCs. In DNA, the CDR3 is TGTGCCAGCAGTGGAGGGACAGGGGAACAGCCCCAGCATTTT. This codes for CASSGGTGEQPQHF.